This T cell receptor (beta chain) comes out of a study of T cell responses to AZD1222 COVID-19 vaccine. Whole-study context: The study pooled second doses at about 4 or about 12 weeks.

This clone came up a few times. As yet, its antigen is unknown. Study-wide results and limits: In a largely white British group with more females than males, clonal diversity was possibly underestimated. Unmutated variant regions reportedly attract nearly half of all spike-specific TCRs. Increased Spike-specific TCR breadth and depth were observed after two AZD1222 doses.

Sequencing was performed with immunoSEQ multiplex PCR; in TCRdb, only in-frame clones are kept and a portion is missing. The profile covers about 170,000 clones, with 85% to 90% appearing a single time and 6.5% to 7% taken by the ten largest. Germline CDR1 is MGHRA and CDR2 is YSYEKL. The V gene lost 5 bases and the J gene lost 3 bases, with 8 bases spanning the gap. This CDR3 is built from 13 residues. The gene calls are TRBV4-1 and TRBJ1-5, with D possibly matching TRBD1 (5 bases). The clonotype originates from an adult in good health. Sample: peripheral blood, taken on day 0 of AZD1222 vaccination. The CDR3, as DNA: TGCGCCAGCAGCGACAGAACCAATCAGCCCCAGCATTTT. It is translated as CASSDRTNQPQHF.